One sample yielded the 18 T cell receptor beta chains listed below, sequenced in a study of identical twins. From the 5' RACE reads, TCRdb called clonotypes with MiXCR, one entry per CDR3 protein. The profile shows hundreds of thousands of distinct CDR3 sequences, approximately 8% of them singletons. These data also formed part of another study, on yellow fever vaccine responses in identical twins.

Material for sequencing was memory (CD45RO+) T cells sorted from blood. The receptors shown here come from a woman aged 18-29 years in good health.

This clonotype was observed at least ten times. The rearrangement joins TRBV10-3 to TRBJ2-1; TRBD2 matches 16 bases. Unmatched junction bases numbered 4, after V lost 3 bases and J lost 8 bases. CDR3 length: 16 residues. Germline values: CDR1 ENHRY, CDR2 SYGVKD. CDR3 DNA sequence: TGTGCCATCAGTGACCCGGGACTAGCGGGAGGGGATGAGCAGTTCTTC. This sequence encodes CAISDPGLAGGDEQFF.

The rearrangement uses TRBV27 and TRBJ2-5; D gene ambiguous. Germline assignment: CDR1 MNHEY and CDR2 SMNVEV (reference sequence). The CDR3 is 14 residues long. V gave up 1 base and J gave up 4 bases, with 10 bases separating them. DNA of the CDR3: TGTGCCAGCAGTTTATTTCCCGACGGAGAGACCCAGTACTTC. Residues: CASSLFPDGETQYF.

The CDR3, as DNA: TGTGCCAGCAGGGGGGCAGGGGGTTTAGTAAGCTACACCTTC. Translation gives CASRGAGGLVSYTF. The chain links TRBV6-1 to TRBJ1-2, with TRBD1 identical over 7 bases. V shed 6 bases, J shed 9 bases, and the junction held 13 bases outside the gene matches. From germline, CDR1 is MNHNS and CDR2 SASEGT. The CDR3 length is 14 residues.

The table lists this clonotype with many counts. This chain links TRBV20-1 with TRBJ1-6, with a tentative D call TRBD1 (6 bases). The CDR3 spans 14 residues. V dropped 5 bases and J dropped 7 bases, with 15 bases sitting between them. Germline lookup yields CDR1 DFQATT and CDR2 SNEGSKA (reference sequence). For the CDR3, the DNA is TGCAGTGCTGCTAGCGGGGGCCGCAATTCACCCCTCCACTTT. Protein product: CSAASGGRNSPLHF.

The sample holds a few counts of this clonotype. V is TRBV11-2 and J is TRBJ2-7; 12 bases match TRBD2. Germline V gene data show CDR1 as SGHAT and CDR2 as FQNNGV. The V and J ends lost 5 bases and 5 bases, in that order; junction bases with no gene match: 7. The CDR3 has 15 amino acids. CDR3 sequence (DNA): TGTGCCAGCAGCCCACAACCTAGCGGGAGGGACGAGCAGTACTTC. Its translation: CASSPQPSGRDEQYF.

This clonotype was counted at least ten times. The chain couples TRBV20-1 to TRBJ2-7; the D gene is possibly TRBD2 (5 bases). The length of the CDR3 is 14 residues. With 2 bases removed from V and 6 bases from J, the gap between germline ends came to 17 bases. The germline V gene encodes CDR1 DFQATT and CDR2 SNEGSKA (reference sequence). CDR3 DNA: TGCAGTGCTAGAAAACCGACTATCGCTGCCGAGCAGTACTTC. Protein product: CSARKPTIAAEQYF.

This clonotype was seen many times. The chain recombines TRBV20-1 with TRBJ1-2; D is perhaps TRBD1 (5 bases). V was trimmed by 0 bases and J by 0 bases, leaving 11 bases between them. CDR3 length equals 15 residues. Germline assignment: CDR1 DFQATT and CDR2 SNEGSKA (reference sequence). CDR3 sequence (DNA): TGCAGTGCTAGAGACCCCCAGGGAGCTAACTATGGCTACACCTTC. It encodes CSARDPQGANYGYTF.

The V call is TRBV10-3, the J call TRBJ2-2, with 8 bases fitting TRBD2. The CDR3 runs to 15 residues. V dropped 7 bases and J dropped 4; count of bases not matched to a gene: 8. Germline V gene lookup returns CDR1 ENHRY and CDR2 SYGVKD. DNA of the CDR3: TGTGCCATCAATCCGGGACTAGGAGTCACCGGGGAGCTGTTTTTT. Protein: CAINPGLGVTGELFF.

This clonotype has at least ten counts. The chain uses TRBV5-1 and TRBJ2-5; D is possibly TRBD2 (5 bases). V was trimmed by 4 bases and J by 5 bases, leaving 15 bases between them. The CDR3 covers 14 residues. CDR1 SGHRS and CDR2 YFSETQ come from the germline V gene. The CDR3 sequence is CASSLRGLEETQYF. DNA of the CDR3: TGCGCCAGCAGCCTGCGCGGGTTGGAGGAGACCCAGTACTTC.

The table lists this clonotype with a few counts. CDR3 sequence reads: CASSLVGTGDTKNIQYF. CDR3 in DNA: TGTGCCAGCAGTTTGGTTGGGACAGGGGACACCAAAAACATTCAGTACTTC. The J gene is TRBJ2-4, the V gene TRBV28, with 10 bases that match TRBD1. V lost 3 bases and J lost 2; bases outside the gene matches: 7. The CDR3 has 17 amino acids. CDR1 is MDHEN, CDR2 SYDVKM, per germline.

This clonotype has only a few counts. The rearrangement uses TRBV28 and TRBJ1-1; D unclear. CDR3 length: 13 residues. CDR1 and CDR2 (germline): MDHEN, SYDVKM. V lost 7 bases to trimming and J lost 4 bases, with 13 bases between them. CDR3: CASNFPTGTEAFF. The CDR3 nucleotides are TGTGCCAGCAATTTCCCAACCGGCACTGAAGCTTTCTTT.

V usage is TRBV5-1 and J usage is TRBJ2-5, with 7 positions matching TRBD1. The CDR3 runs to 15 residues. Trimming took 4 bases from V and 3 from J; bases not matched to a gene: 9. The germline CDR1 and CDR2 sequences are SGHRS and YFSETQ. The CDR3 loop is CASSGPGTDEETQYF. The CDR3 DNA reads as TGCGCCAGCAGCGGACCCGGGACAGATGAAGAGACCCAGTACTTC. Full variable domain (rest looked up from reference TRBV5-1 and TRBJ2-5): KAGVTQTPRYLIKTRGQQVTLSCSPISGHRSVSWYQQTPGQGLQFLFEYFSETQRNKGNFPGRFSGRQFSNSRSEMNVSTLELGDSALYLCASSGPGTDEETQYFGPGTRLLVL.

This clonotype was observed at least ten times. V and J are TRBV5-1 and TRBJ2-2, with D perhaps matching TRBD2 (5 bases). The germline gives CDR1 SGHRS, CDR2 YFSETQ. The CDR3 is 15 residues long. Deletions cut 4 bases from V and 4 bases from J, with 14 bases between. In DNA, the CDR3 is TGCGCCAGCAGCCCGACTACAGTTACCACCGGGGAGCTGTTTTTT. As protein: CASSPTTVTTGELFF.

This clonotype was seen ten or more times. The chain links TRBV3-1 to TRBJ2-1; maybe TRBD1 (5 bases). The CDR3 totals 17 residues. The germline V gene encodes CDR1 LGHDT and CDR2 YNNKEL (reference sequence). V gave up 6 bases and J gave up 2 bases, with 20 bases separating them. In nucleotides, the CDR3 is TGTGCCAGCAGAGCCTCAGGACCATGGGGCGCCTACAATGAGCAGTTCTTC. Protein sequence: CASRASGPWGAYNEQFF.

This clonotype was seen repeatedly, ten times or more. V is TRBV7-6 and J is TRBJ2-7; 10 nucleotides line up with TRBD2. Germline CDR1 reads SGHVS; CDR2 reads FNYEAQ. This CDR3 comprises 15 residues. V shed 5 bases and J 1 base; nucleotides not matched to a gene: 5. CDR3 loop: CASSSGRAGSYEQYF. The DNA of the CDR3 is TGTGCCAGCAGCAGCGGGAGGGCTGGTTCCTACGAGCAGTACTTC.

The J gene is TRBJ1-1, the V gene TRBV12-3 or TRBV12-4; D gene unclear. This CDR3 region has 12 residues. V was cut by 3 bases and J by 4 bases, with 6 bases left in between. DNA of the CDR3: TGTGCCAGCAGTTTTTTCGCCACTGAAGCTTTCTTT. Its translation is CASSFFATEAFF.

This clonotype was observed many times. The chain carries TRBV20-1 and TRBJ2-1; TRBD2 matches at 11 bases. The CDR3 loop spans 12 amino acids. The germline CDR1 and CDR2 sequences are DFQATT and SNEGSKA (reference sequence). The CDR3 here is CRILAGGPSKFF. The CDR3 DNA is TGCAGGATTCTAGCGGGGGGCCCGAGCAAGTTCTTC.

The V and J genes are TRBV11-2 and TRBJ1-1; TRBD1 is a possible D gene (5 bases). This CDR3 region has 13 residues. Germline V gene sequence: CDR1 SGHAT, CDR2 FQNNGV. Deletions cut 5 bases from V and 1 base from J, with 8 bases between. Written as DNA, the CDR3 is TGTGCCAGCAGCCCCAGGGCGAACACTGAAGCTTTCTTT. Translated: CASSPRANTEAFF.